The next 18 T cell receptor beta chains were all read from a single sample in a study of T cell responses to AZD1222 COVID-19 vaccine. The repertoire was sequenced with immunoSEQ multiplex PCR; TCRdb's copy has only in-frame clones and lacks some. The top ten hold around 1% of the sample, which has some 180,000 clones, 85% to 95% seen once. Sequencing was performed on peripheral blood, taken 28 days after the second dose of the MenACWY control vaccine. These receptors were taken from an adult who received the MenACWY meningococcal vaccine as a control.

The chain links TRBV2 to TRBJ1-2; perhaps TRBD1 as D (5 bases). Deletions cut 1 base from V and 4 bases from J, with 7 bases between. The CDR3 loop spans 13 amino acids. Looked up from germline, CDR1 is SNHLY and CDR2 is FYNNEI. CDR3 sequence (DNA): TGTGCCAGCAGTGAAGAGGGACGCTATGGCTACACCTTC. It yields the protein CASSEEGRYGYTF.

This chain connects TRBV15 to TRBJ2-1; either TRBD1 or TRBD2 may fit D (6 bases each). This CDR3 is 16 amino acids long. Trimming stripped 5 bases from V and 0 bases from J, with 14 bases between. CDR1 is LNHNV, CDR2 YYDKDF, per germline (reference sequence). CDR3 in amino acids: CATSLRGPRSYNEQFF. The CDR3 DNA is TGTGCCACCAGCTTACGGGGGCCCCGCTCCTACAATGAGCAGTTCTTC.

The V gene is TRBV7-3, the J gene TRBJ2-5; D might be TRBD1 (7 bases). Trimming shortened V by 2 bases and J by 3 bases, and 13 bases separated the two germline ends. Germline assignment: CDR1 SGHTA and CDR2 FQGTGA. The CDR3 is made up of 15 amino acids. CDR3 nucleotides: TGTGCCAGCAGCTTAGGCGGGACAGTTAAAGAGACCCAGTACTTC. The encoded protein is CASSLGGTVKETQYF.

V gene TRBV2 combines with J gene TRBJ1-1; D is unclear. The germline CDR1 and CDR2 sequences are SNHLY and FYNNEI. The V and J ends lost 5 bases and 0 bases respectively, with 7 bases between them. The CDR3 totals 13 residues. The CDR3 DNA reads as TGTGCCAGCAGTCCCCGATTGAACACTGAAGCTTTCTTT. This encodes CASSPRLNTEAFF.

In its sample, this clone was seen once. In DNA form, the CDR3 reads TGTGCCAGCTCACGGCAGGGGAACAATTCACCCCTCCACTTT. Translated, it gives CASSRQGNNSPLHF. This chain links TRBV18 with TRBJ1-6; a possible D gene is TRBD1 (6 bases). V was cut by 4 bases and J by 7 bases, with 11 bases left in between. The CDR3 length is 14 residues. The V gene's germline CDR1 is KGHSH and CDR2 LQKENI.

CDR3 in DNA: TGTGCCAGCAGCCTCGGACTTGGTGGGTACGAGCAGTACTTC. Translated, it gives CASSLGLGGYEQYF. This chain joins TRBV7-2 and TRBJ2-7, with D possibly matching TRBD2 (5 bases). V shed 5 bases and J shed 4 bases, with 15 bases lying between them. The CDR3 has 14 residues. Germline CDR1 reads SGHTA; CDR2 reads FQGNSA.

The chain combines TRBV2 with TRBJ2-7; D not resolved. The CDR3 totals 14 residues. Trimming shortened V by 6 bases and J by 12 bases, and 24 bases separated the two germline ends. Looked up from germline, CDR1 is SNHLY and CDR2 is FYNNEI. The CDR3 nucleotides read TGTGCCAGCAGCCTGGGTGTAGGAGAACAACCGCGGTACTTC. Its translation: CASSLGVGEQPRYF.

The chain is built from TRBV30 and TRBJ2-1, with TRBD2 as a possible D gene (5 bases). Germline V gene sequence: CDR1 GTSNPN, CDR2 SVGIG (reference sequence). The CDR3 covers 12 residues. Trimming took 0 bases from V and 8 from J, leaving 8 bases between them. The CDR3 protein is CAWSVISDEQFF. Here the CDR3 DNA reads TGTGCCTGGAGTGTAATTAGCGATGAGCAGTTCTTC.

CDR3 DNA: TGTGCCAGCAGCCTCGGGACAGGGGTACTCGGGGAGCTGTTTTTT. It specifies CASSLGTGVLGELFF. The V call is TRBV7-3, the J call TRBJ2-2, with 10 positions matching TRBD1. With V trimmed by 5 bases and J by 7 bases, 7 bases remained unmatched. CDR3 length: 15 amino acids. Germline V gene data show CDR1 as SGHTA and CDR2 as FQGTGA.

The chain combines TRBV2 with TRBJ1-1; D might be TRBD1 (5 bases). Germline values: CDR1 SNHLY, CDR2 FYNNEI. V was clipped by 0 bases and J by 11 bases, with 13 bases between them. This CDR3 has 13 amino acids. The CDR3 is CASSEAGAGKAFF. The CDR3 nucleotides read TGTGCCAGCAGTGAAGCAGGGGCAGGGAAGGCTTTCTTT.

The chain has TRBV19 and TRBJ2-1; no firm D call. Germline V CDR1 and CDR2: LNHDA, SQIVND (reference sequence). The CDR3 is 14 amino acids. The V and J ends lost 1 base and 4 bases respectively, with 8 bases between them. The CDR3, as DNA: TGTGCCAGTAGTATAGCGGCCAGGTACAATGAGCAGTTCTTC. Translating gives CASSIAARYNEQFF.

This clone has a single count. The rearrangement links TRBV7-2 to TRBJ2-1; no clear D. CDR1 SGHTA and CDR2 FQGNSA come from the germline V gene. V lost 5 bases, J lost 8 bases, and 13 bases lay in between. The CDR3 extends over 13 amino acids. The CDR3 loop is CASSPQLGDEQFF. CDR3 sequence (DNA): TGTGCCAGCAGCCCTCAATTGGGCGATGAGCAGTTCTTC.

This sequence joins TRBV20-1 and TRBJ2-3; possibly TRBD2 for D (7 bases). V shed 3 bases and J shed 0 bases, with 10 bases lying between them. CDR3 length: 14 amino acids. CDR1 is DFQATT, CDR2 SNEGSKA, per germline (reference sequence). In nucleotides, the CDR3 is TGCAGTGCTAGTACGGGGGGCAGCACAGATACGCAGTATTTT. Amino acids: CSASTGGSTDTQYF.

The rearrangement joins TRBV10-3 to TRBJ2-6; 7 bases align to TRBD2. This CDR3 has 17 residues. V shed 7 bases, J shed 0 bases, and the junction held 9 bases outside the gene matches. The germline V gene encodes CDR1 ENHRY and CDR2 SYGVKD. CDR3 in amino acids: CAIKSDGRNSGANVLTF. For the CDR3, the DNA is TGTGCCATCAAGTCGGACGGGAGGAACTCTGGGGCCAACGTCCTGACTTTC.

The chain links TRBV4-3 to TRBJ2-3; D unresolved. The CDR3 consists of 16 residues. Germline V gives CDR1 LGHNA, CDR2 YSLEER. V dropped 3 bases and J dropped 2 bases, with 15 bases sitting between them. The CDR3 spells CASSQVAAGITDTQYF. CDR3 coding DNA: TGCGCCAGCAGCCAGGTCGCGGCCGGAATCACAGATACGCAGTATTTT.

The chain recombines TRBV6-2 or TRBV6-3 with TRBJ2-5; D ambiguous. This CDR3 is 12 amino acids long. The V and J ends lost 0 bases and 4 bases respectively, with 3 bases between them. From germline, CDR1 is MNHEY and CDR2 SVGEGT. The CDR3 nucleotides read TGTGCCAGCAGTTACTCGAGAGAGACCCAGTACTTC. Protein: CASSYSRETQYF.

The genes are TRBV11-2 and TRBJ1-4; D remains unclear. CDR3 size: 13 residues. From germline, CDR1 is SGHAT and CDR2 FQNNGV. V lost 4 bases and J lost 4, with 7 bases in between. The CDR3, as DNA: TGTGCCAGCAGCTCAGATCGTAATGAAAAACTGTTTTTT. It yields the protein CASSSDRNEKLFF.

The V and J genes are TRBV19 and TRBJ1-6; 7 positions agree with TRBD1. The trim removed 6 bases at V and 8 bases at J, leaving 7 bases unmatched. The CDR3 extends over 14 amino acids. Germline-derived CDR1 and CDR2 are LNHDA and SQIVND (reference sequence). Written as DNA, the CDR3 is TGTGCCAGTAGCAGGGGGGGGGTCGATTCACCCCTCCACTTT. This gives the protein CASSRGGVDSPLHF.